There are many counts of the clone carrying this TCR beta chain. Its cognate antigen is unknown. These data belong to a study of T cells after yellow fever vaccination. Study findings and constraints: Though it reached lower strength, the secondary response hit its peak faster, day 5 versus 15.

The germline gives CDR1 MNHNS, CDR2 SASEGT. There are 12 residues in the CDR3. Trimming left V 6 bases short and J 4 bases short, with 9 bases between. In making TCR cDNA, 5'RACE template switching added a universal primer site and UMIs to it. TCRdb passed the 5' RACE reads through MiXCR, listing each CDR3 protein once. The table lists about 340,000 distinct CDR3 sequences, approximately 12% of them singletons. The sequencing here drew on CD4+ T cells sorted from PBMCs, taken 15 days after the yellow fever booster vaccination. The chain joins TRBV6-1 to TRBJ1-2; D might be TRBD1 (6 bases). This TCR was recovered from a man aged 18 to 30 who received the YFV17D yellow fever vaccine. In nucleotides, the CDR3 is TGTGCCAGCAGAGGACAGTTCTATGGCTACACCTTC. Protein product: CASRGQFYGYTF.